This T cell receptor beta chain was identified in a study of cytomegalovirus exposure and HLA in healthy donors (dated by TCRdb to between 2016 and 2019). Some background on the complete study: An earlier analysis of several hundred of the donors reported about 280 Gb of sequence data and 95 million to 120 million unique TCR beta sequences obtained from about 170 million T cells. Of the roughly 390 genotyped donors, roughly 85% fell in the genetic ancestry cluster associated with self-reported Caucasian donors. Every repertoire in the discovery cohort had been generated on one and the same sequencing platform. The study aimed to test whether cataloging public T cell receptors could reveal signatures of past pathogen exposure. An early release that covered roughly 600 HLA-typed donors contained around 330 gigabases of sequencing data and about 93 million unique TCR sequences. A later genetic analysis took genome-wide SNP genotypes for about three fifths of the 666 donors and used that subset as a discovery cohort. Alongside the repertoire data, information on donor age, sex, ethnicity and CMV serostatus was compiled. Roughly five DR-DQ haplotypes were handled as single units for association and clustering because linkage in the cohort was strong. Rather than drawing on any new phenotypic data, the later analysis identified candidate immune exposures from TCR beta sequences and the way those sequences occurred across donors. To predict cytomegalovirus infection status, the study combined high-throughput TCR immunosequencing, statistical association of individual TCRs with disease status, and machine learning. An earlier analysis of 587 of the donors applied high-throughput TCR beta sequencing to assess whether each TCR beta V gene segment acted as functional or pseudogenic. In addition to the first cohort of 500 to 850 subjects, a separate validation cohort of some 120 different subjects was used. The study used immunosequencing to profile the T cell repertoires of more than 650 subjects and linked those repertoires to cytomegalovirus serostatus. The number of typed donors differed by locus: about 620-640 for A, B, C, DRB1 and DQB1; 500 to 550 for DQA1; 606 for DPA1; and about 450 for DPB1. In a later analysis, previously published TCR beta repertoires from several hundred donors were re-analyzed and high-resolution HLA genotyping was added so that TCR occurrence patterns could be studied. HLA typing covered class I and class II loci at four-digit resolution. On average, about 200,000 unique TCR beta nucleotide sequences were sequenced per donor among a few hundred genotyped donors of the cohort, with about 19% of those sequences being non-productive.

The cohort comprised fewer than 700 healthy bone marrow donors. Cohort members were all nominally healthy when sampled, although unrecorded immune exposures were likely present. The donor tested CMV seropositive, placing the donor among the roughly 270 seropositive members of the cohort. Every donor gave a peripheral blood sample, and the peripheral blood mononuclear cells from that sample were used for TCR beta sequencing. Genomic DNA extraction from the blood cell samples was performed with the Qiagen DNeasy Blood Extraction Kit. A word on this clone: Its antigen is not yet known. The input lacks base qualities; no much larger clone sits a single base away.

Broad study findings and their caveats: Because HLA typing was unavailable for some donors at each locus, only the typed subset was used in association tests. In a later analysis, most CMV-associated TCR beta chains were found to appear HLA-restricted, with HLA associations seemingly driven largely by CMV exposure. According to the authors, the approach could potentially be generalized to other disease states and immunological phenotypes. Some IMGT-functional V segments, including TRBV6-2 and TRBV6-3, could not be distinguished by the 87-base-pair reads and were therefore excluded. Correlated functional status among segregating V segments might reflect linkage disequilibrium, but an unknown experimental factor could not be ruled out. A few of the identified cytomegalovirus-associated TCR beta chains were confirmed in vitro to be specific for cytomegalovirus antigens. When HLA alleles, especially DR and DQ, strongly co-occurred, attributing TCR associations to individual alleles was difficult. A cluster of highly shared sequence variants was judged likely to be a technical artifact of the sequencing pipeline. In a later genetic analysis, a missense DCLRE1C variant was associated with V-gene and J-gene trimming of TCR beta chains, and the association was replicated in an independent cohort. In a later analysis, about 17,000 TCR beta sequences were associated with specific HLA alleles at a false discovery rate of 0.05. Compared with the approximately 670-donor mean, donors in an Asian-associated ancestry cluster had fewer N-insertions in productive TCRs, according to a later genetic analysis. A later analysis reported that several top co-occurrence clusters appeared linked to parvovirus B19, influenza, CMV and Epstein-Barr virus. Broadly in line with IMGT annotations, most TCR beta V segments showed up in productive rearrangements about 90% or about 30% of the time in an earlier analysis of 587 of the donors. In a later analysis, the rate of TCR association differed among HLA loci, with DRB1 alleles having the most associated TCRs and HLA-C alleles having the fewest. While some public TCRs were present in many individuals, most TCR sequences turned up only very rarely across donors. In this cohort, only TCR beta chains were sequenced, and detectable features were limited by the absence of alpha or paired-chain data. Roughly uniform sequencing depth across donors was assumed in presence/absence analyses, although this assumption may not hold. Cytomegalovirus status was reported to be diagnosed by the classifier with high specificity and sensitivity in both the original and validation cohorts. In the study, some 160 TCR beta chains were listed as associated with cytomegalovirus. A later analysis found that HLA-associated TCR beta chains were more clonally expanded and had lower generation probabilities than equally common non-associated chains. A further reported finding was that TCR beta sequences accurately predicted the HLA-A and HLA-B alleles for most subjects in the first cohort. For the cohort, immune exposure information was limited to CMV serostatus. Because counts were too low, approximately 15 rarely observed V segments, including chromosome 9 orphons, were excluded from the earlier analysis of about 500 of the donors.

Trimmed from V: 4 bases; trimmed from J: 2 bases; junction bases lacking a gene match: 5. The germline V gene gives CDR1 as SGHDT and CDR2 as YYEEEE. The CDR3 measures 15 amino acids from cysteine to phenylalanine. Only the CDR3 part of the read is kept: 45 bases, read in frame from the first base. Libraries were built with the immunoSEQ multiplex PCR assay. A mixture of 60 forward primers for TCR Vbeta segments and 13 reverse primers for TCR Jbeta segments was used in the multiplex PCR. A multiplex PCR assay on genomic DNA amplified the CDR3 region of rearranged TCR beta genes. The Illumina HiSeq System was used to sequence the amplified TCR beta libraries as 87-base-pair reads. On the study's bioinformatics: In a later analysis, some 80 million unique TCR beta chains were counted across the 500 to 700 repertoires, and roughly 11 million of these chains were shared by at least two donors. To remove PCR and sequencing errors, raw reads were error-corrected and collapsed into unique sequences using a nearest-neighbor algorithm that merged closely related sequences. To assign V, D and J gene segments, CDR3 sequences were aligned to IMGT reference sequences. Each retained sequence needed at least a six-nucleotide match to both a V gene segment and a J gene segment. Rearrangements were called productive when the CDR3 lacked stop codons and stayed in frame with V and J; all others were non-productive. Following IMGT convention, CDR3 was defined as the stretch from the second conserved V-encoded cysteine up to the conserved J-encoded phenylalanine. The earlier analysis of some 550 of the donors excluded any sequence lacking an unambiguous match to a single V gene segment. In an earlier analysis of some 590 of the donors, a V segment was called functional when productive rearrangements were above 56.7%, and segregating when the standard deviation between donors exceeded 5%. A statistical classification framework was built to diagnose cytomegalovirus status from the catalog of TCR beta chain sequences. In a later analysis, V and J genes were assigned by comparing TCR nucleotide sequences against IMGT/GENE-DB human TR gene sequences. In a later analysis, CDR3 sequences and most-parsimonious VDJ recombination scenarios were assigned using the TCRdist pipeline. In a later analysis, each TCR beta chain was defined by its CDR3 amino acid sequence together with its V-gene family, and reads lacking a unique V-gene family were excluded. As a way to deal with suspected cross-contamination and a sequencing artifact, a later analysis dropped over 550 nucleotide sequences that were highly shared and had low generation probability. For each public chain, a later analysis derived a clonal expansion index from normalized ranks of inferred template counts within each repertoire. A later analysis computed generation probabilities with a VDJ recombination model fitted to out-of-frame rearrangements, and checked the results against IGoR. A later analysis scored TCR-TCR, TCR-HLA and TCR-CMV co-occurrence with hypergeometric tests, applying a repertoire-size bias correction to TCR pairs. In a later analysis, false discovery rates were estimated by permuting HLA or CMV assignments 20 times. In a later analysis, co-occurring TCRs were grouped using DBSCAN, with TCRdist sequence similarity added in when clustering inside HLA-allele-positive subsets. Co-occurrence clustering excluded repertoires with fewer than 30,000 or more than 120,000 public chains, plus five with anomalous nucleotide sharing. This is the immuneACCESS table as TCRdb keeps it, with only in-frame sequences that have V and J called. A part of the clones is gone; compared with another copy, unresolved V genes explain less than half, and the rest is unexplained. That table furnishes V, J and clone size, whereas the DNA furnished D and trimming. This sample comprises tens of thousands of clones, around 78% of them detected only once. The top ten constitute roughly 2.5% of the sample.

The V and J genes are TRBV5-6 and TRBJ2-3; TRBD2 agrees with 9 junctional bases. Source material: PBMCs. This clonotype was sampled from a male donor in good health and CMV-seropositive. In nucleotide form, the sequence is TGTGCCAGCAGCCGTAGCGGGAGAGACACAGATACGCAGTATTTT. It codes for CASSRSGRDTDTQYF. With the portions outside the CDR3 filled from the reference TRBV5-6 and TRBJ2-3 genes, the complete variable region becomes DAGVTQSPTHLIKTRGQQVTLRCSPKSGHDTVSWYQQALGQGPQFIFQYYEEEERQRGNFPDRFSGHQFPNYSSELNVNALLLGDSALYLCASSRSGRDTDTQYFGPGTRLTVL.